This T cell receptor beta chain was retrieved from a study of cytomegalovirus exposure and HLA in healthy donors. Study-wide context: In a later analysis, it was reported that the approximately 120 validation repertoires had been produced on the same platform as the 600 to 850 repertoires belonging to the first cohort. Findings and caveats of the study: Researchers catalogued under 200 TCR beta chains as cytomegalovirus-associated. Specific recognition of CMV antigens was confirmed in vitro for a few chains (all CMV-associated).

To note about this clone: Its antigen remains unknown.

Germline lookup yields CDR1 SGDLS and CDR2 YYNGEE. The V end lost 0 bases, the J end lost 0 bases, and 6 bases lay between the germline ends. The CDR3 is made up of 14 amino acids. Generated by immunoSEQ multiplex PCR, the TCRdb table keeps only in-frame clones and is missing some. The sample has about 360,000 clones, approximately 90% seen once. Separation from the approximately 720-subject first cohort characterized the roughly 110-subject validation cohort, to which the donors belonged. The V call is TRBV9, the J call TRBJ1-1; TRBD1 is a possible D gene (5 bases). The sequence was collected from a woman under 30 in good health and CMV-seronegative. What was sequenced was PBMCs. The CDR3 spells CASSVEGLNTEAFF. The DNA of the CDR3 is TGTGCCAGCAGCGTAGAGGGGCTGAACACTGAAGCTTTCTTT.